This is a list of T cell receptor beta chains from one sample in a study of blood T cell repertoires in COVID-19. Produced via immunoSEQ multiplex PCR; TCRdb's table is partial and in-frame only. There are more than 250,000 clones in the sample; approximately 91% occur only once, and over 0.55% lies in the top ten. The sequencing input was peripheral blood. These receptor sequences come from a human donor in a cohort sampled during active COVID-19. The conserved cysteine and the conserved F or W are not part of the CDR3 here.

j_call | v_call | cdr3_aa
TRBJ1-2 | TRBV19 | ASSISPSLDYGYT
TRBJ2-4 | TRBV6-4 | ASSDSIHAIPACRKNIQY
TRBJ1-2 | TRBV12-3/TRBV12-4 | ASSLGGGYT
TRBJ2-5 | TRBV27 | ASADRAPQETQY
TRBJ1-2 | TRBV14 | ASSPLQGRRGTGYT
TRBJ1-1 | TRBV3-1/TRBV3-2 | ASSQAGGFGTEAF
TRBJ2-5 | TRBV4-1 | ASSQGRLAGGETQY
TRBJ2-1 | TRBV6-5 | ASRVSGRYNEQF
TRBJ1-2 | TRBV5-8 | ASSLLGEEFGYT
TRBJ2-5 | TRBV3-1/TRBV3-2 | ASSLSGSQETQY
TRBJ2-7 | TRBV27 | ASRGGGGYEQY